The present T cell receptor (beta chain) was sequenced within a study of CD8 T cells in ankylosing spondylitis. The V end was cut by 0 bases, the J end by 0 bases, with 10 bases between. The germline V gene encodes CDR1 SGDLS and CDR2 YYNGEE. This CDR3 contains 16 residues. The TCR beta libraries were generated through quantitative 5'-RACE incorporating molecular barcodes. TCRdb reprocessed the 5' RACE reads via MiXCR and lists one record per CDR3 protein. The data show 25,000 to 30,000 distinct CDR3 sequences, with 4.5% to 5.5% seen just once and around 1.8% held by the top ten. At least ten counts were recorded for this clonotype. Its antigen is as yet unknown. Whole-study findings and limits: Disease-associated clones were CD8+ and fairly uncommon in peripheral blood. In reactive arthritis synovial fluid and blood, some motif variants had been reported before.

This clonotype originated in a female donor with ankylosing spondylitis or in good health (not recorded which). The source material was blood, either unsorted or a sorted T cell fraction (not recorded which). The rearrangement joins TRBV9 to TRBJ2-1; no firm D call. CDR3 sequence reads: CASSVAPRSSYNEQFF. CDR3 in DNA: TGTGCCAGCAGCGTAGCGCCTCGGAGCTCCTACAATGAGCAGTTCTTC.